This TCR beta chain was sequenced in a study of graft-versus-host responses after intestinal transplantation. About the research overall: Induction with anti-thymocyte globulin, then tacrolimus and steroids for roughly 3 years, was given to all recipients. Whole-study results and caveats: There was an association between peak levels of circulating GvH clones and early post-transplant HvG declines. Recipient bone marrow held GvH clones, some seen earlier in ileum or blood.

Concerning this clone: Its antigen is unidentified.

The data were produced by immunoSEQ multiplex PCR, yet TCRdb's version contains in-frame clones alone and is incomplete. The repertoire holds some 130,000 clones, with approximately 96% as singletons. The germline V gene encodes CDR1 MGHDK and CDR2 SYGVNS. The V end lost 3 bases, the J end lost 2 bases, and 11 bases lay between the germline ends. The CDR3 totals 15 residues. The source material was unstimulated CD8+ T cells sorted from spleen or lymph node cells, sampled before intestinal transplant. This receptor was obtained from a human donor who received an intestinal transplant. The chain joins TRBV25-1 to TRBJ2-1; possible D gene TRBD1, 5 bases. The CDR3: CASSEGQGPYNEQFF. The CDR3, as DNA: TGTGCCAGCAGTGAGGGGCAGGGTCCCTACAATGAGCAGTTCTTC.